Following are 23 T cell receptor beta chains from one sample sequenced in a study of blood T cell repertoires in COVID-19. Only in-frame clones appear in the TCRdb table, and some are missing; sequencing was by immunoSEQ multiplex PCR. This sample has roughly 310,000 clones, with roughly 90% found just once. What was sequenced was peripheral blood. These receptors were taken from a woman aged 30 to 39 with COVID-19, enrolled during active disease.

The chain uses TRBV25-1 and TRBJ2-6, with 12 positions matching TRBD2. CDR3 length: 18 amino acids. V gave up 5 bases and J gave up 0 bases; unmatched junction bases: 5. From germline, CDR1 is MGHDK and CDR2 SYGVNS. CDR3 sequence (DNA): TGTGCCAGCAGTCCCCCGGGACTAGCGGGCTCTGGGGCCAACGTCCTGACTTTC. It encodes CASSPPGLAGSGANVLTF.

The chain has TRBV10-3 and TRBJ1-5; D is ambiguous. This CDR3 is 13 amino acids long. The V and J ends lost 0 bases and 4 bases respectively, with 4 bases between them. CDR1 is ENHRY, CDR2 SYGVKD, per germline. The CDR3 loop reads CAISESENQPQHF. DNA of the CDR3: TGTGCCATCAGTGAGTCAGAGAATCAGCCCCAGCATTTT.

The DNA for the CDR3 is TGTGCCAGCAGCCAAGCACCAGCGGGAGGAGGCGAGCAGTACTTC. Translation: CASSQAPAGGGEQYF. This chain uses TRBV3-1 (or the pseudogene TRBV3-2) with TRBJ2-7; 9 bases agree with TRBD2. V dropped 1 base and J dropped 6; count of bases not matched to a gene: 7. CDR3 length: 15 amino acids. CDR1 and CDR2 from the germline V gene are LGHDT and YNNKEL (reference sequence).

This clone was recorded only once. In DNA, the CDR3 is TGTGCCACCAGCATGGCGGGACGCAACTATGGCTACACCTTC. This sequence encodes CATSMAGRNYGYTF. The chain joins TRBV15 to TRBJ1-2; D is perhaps TRBD1 (5 bases). Germline CDR1 reads LNHNV; CDR2 reads YYDKDF (reference sequence). The CDR3 contains 14 residues. V was shortened by 4 bases and J by 2 bases, with 11 bases between the two germline ends. Combining the CDR3 with reference TRBV15 and TRBJ1-2 gives the whole variable domain DAMVIQNPRYQVTQFGKPVTLSCSQTLNHNVMYWYQQKSSQAPKLLFHYYDKDFNNEADTPDNFQSRRPNTSFCFLDIRSPGLGDTAMYLCATSMAGRNYGYTFGSGTRLTVV.

The rearrangement joins TRBV3-1 (or the pseudogene TRBV3-2) to TRBJ1-4; 8 bases are shared with TRBD1. The CDR3 has 15 residues. CDR1 LGHDT and CDR2 YNNKEL come from the germline V gene (reference sequence). The V segment lost 4 bases and the J segment 4 bases; nucleotides outside the gene matches: 5. Written as DNA, the CDR3 is TGTGCCAGCAGCCTCCGGACAGGGTATAATGAAAAACTGTTTTTT. Translating it yields CASSLRTGYNEKLFF.

The V and J genes are TRBV28 and TRBJ2-3, with D tentatively TRBD1 (5 bases). Germline V CDR1 and CDR2: MDHEN, SYDVKM. The V gene lost 9 bases and the J gene lost 0 bases, with 7 bases spanning the gap. CDR3 length: 12 amino acids. In nucleotides, the CDR3 is TGTGCCAGTAAGGGGAGCACAGATACGCAGTATTTT. Amino acids: CASKGSTDTQYF.

Judged by abundance, this clone is medium-sized (0.01 to 0.1%). The CDR3: CASSEATGTGSYEQYF. CDR3 in DNA: TGTGCCAGCAGTGAAGCCACCGGGACAGGGTCCTACGAGCAGTACTTC. This rearrangement joins TRBV6-1 to TRBJ2-7; 9 bases map to TRBD1. The trim removed 0 bases at V and 1 base at J, leaving 4 bases unmatched. Germline CDR1 reads MNHNS; CDR2 reads SASEGT. This CDR3 region has 16 residues.

The V call is TRBV4-1, the J call TRBJ2-1, with D maybe TRBD1 (5 bases). V shed 0 bases and J shed 6 bases, with 18 bases lying between them. CDR1 is MGHRA and CDR2 is YSYEKL in the germline V gene. This CDR3 spans 17 amino acids. The DNA of the CDR3 is TGCGCCAGCAGCCAAGATGACACGGACCTAGGGGCCAATGAGCAGTTCTTC. This encodes CASSQDDTDLGANEQFF.

The chain carries TRBV29-1 and TRBJ1-4, with a possible D match to TRBD1 (5 bases). The CDR3 has 12 residues. Germline CDR1 is SQVTM and CDR2 is ANQGSEA. The V and J ends lost 4 bases and 5 bases respectively, with 8 bases between them. Here the CDR3 reads CSVGQRNEKLFF. Written as DNA, the CDR3 is TGCAGCGTTGGACAGCGAAATGAAAAACTGTTTTTT.

The V gene is TRBV5-1, the J gene TRBJ1-1; D is ambiguous. Trimming pared 0 bases from V and 4 bases from J, leaving 10 bases between. Germline V gene lookup returns CDR1 SGHRS and CDR2 YFSETQ. This CDR3 contains 14 residues. CDR3 sequence: CASSLGAGPTEAFF. In DNA form, the CDR3 reads TGCGCCAGCAGCTTGGGGGCAGGCCCCACTGAAGCTTTCTTT.

The chain joins TRBV7-2 to TRBJ1-4; D gene ambiguous. The CDR3 extends over 13 amino acids. Trimming removed 2 bases at V and 6 bases at J, with 7 bases between. Germline CDR1 SGHTA, CDR2 FQGNSA. This CDR3 is CASSLQYDEKLFF. DNA of the CDR3: TGTGCCAGCAGCTTACAGTACGATGAAAAACTGTTTTTT. Filled out from reference TRBV7-2 and TRBJ1-4, the complete variable domain reads GAGVSQSPSNKVTEKGKDVELRCDPISGHTALYWYRQSLGQGLEFLIYFQGNSAPDKSGLPSDRFSAERTGGSVSTLTIQRTQQEDSAVYLCASSLQYDEKLFFGSGTQLSVL.

This clone is a singleton in its sample. The rearrangement joins TRBV6-5 to TRBJ2-7; 8 bases map to TRBD1. Germline V gene sequence: CDR1 MNHEY, CDR2 SVGAGI. The CDR3 contains 15 residues. V shed 6 bases, J shed 4 bases, and the junction held 11 bases outside the gene matches. Here the CDR3 DNA reads TGTGCCAGCAGCAATTTGGACAGGGCGAGTTACGAGCAGTACTTC. It codes for CASSNLDRASYEQYF.

The chain recombines TRBV13 with TRBJ2-7; TRBD1 agrees at 7 bases. The CDR3 has 15 amino acids. Trimming cost V 5 bases and J 5 bases; bases outside gene matches: 12. Germline assignment: CDR1 PRHDT and CDR2 FYEKMQ (reference sequence). The CDR3 here is CASSAGTVAYHEQYF. The CDR3 region has the DNA TGTGCCAGCAGCGCAGGGACAGTAGCCTACCACGAGCAGTACTTC. The variable domain in full, with the rest retrieved from reference TRBV13 and TRBJ2-7, is AAGVIQSPRHLIKEKRETATLKCYPIPRHDTVYWYQQGPGQDPQFLISFYEKMQSDKGSIPDRFSAQQFSDYHSELNMSSLELGDSALYFCASSAGTVAYHEQYFGPGTRLTVT.

The chain recombines TRBV6-5 with TRBJ2-1; D remains unclear. CDR3 length: 15 residues. Trimming removed 2 bases from V and 0 bases from J, with 8 bases in between. Germline CDR1 reads MNHEY; CDR2 reads SVGAGI. The chain's CDR3 is CASSYLVSSYNEQFF. The DNA of the CDR3 is TGTGCCAGCAGTTACCTCGTGAGCTCCTACAATGAGCAGTTCTTC.

The V and J genes are TRBV28 and TRBJ2-6, with unresolved D. The germline CDR1 and CDR2 sequences are MDHEN and SYDVKM. The V end lost 3 bases, the J end lost 2 bases, and 8 bases lay between the germline ends. The CDR3 has 15 residues. The CDR3 loop is CASSFGLAGANVLTF. The CDR3 DNA follows: TGTGCCAGCAGTTTCGGGTTAGCTGGGGCCAACGTCCTGACTTTC.

This chain connects TRBV2 to TRBJ1-5; D remains unclear. Germline V gene data show CDR1 as SNHLY and CDR2 as FYNNEI. The CDR3 is 15 residues long. V dropped 6 bases and J dropped 5 bases, with 17 bases sitting between them. The CDR3 region is CASRLREYGDQPQHF. CDR3 nucleotide sequence: TGTGCCAGCAGACTCCGGGAATACGGGGATCAGCCCCAGCATTTT.

This chain joins TRBV3-1 (or the pseudogene TRBV3-2) and TRBJ2-3, with a weak D call TRBD2 (6 bases). V was clipped by 0 bases and J by 0 bases, with 13 bases between them. Germline values: CDR1 LGHDT, CDR2 YNNKEL (reference sequence). The CDR3 is 17 amino acids. CDR3 coding DNA: TGTGCCAGCAGCCAAGATCTAGCGAGCGACAGCACAGATACGCAGTATTTT. Encoded protein: CASSQDLASDSTDTQYF.

The chain combines TRBV5-1 with TRBJ2-5, with 9 nucleotides matching TRBD1. Germline loops: CDR1 SGHRS, CDR2 YFSETQ. The CDR3 sequence is 16 residues long. V shed 0 bases, J shed 5 bases, and the junction held 8 bases outside the gene matches. CDR3 in amino acids: CASSLALRDREETQYF. CDR3 nucleotide sequence: TGCGCCAGCAGCTTGGCTTTGCGGGACAGGGAGGAGACCCAGTACTTC.

The chain links TRBV30 to TRBJ2-1; TRBD2 aligns across 8 bases. After removal of 3 bases from V and 4 bases from J, the junction contained 2 bases not matched to a gene. CDR3 length: 13 amino acids. CDR1 and CDR2 (germline): GTSNPN, SVGIG (reference sequence). For the CDR3, the DNA is TGTGCCTGGAGGACTAGCGTATACAATGAGCAGTTCTTC. Protein: CAWRTSVYNEQFF.

The chain combines TRBV6-6 with TRBJ1-3; 8 nucleotides agree with TRBD1. The CDR3 runs 16 residues. Germline V gene sequence: CDR1 MNHNY, CDR2 SVGAGI (reference sequence). The V and J ends lost 2 bases and 3 bases, in that order; junction bases with no gene match: 6. The CDR3: CASSYGVQGGGNTIYF. In DNA form, the CDR3 reads TGTGCCAGCAGTTACGGGGTACAGGGGGGTGGAAACACCATATATTTT.

V usage is TRBV9 and J usage is TRBJ2-2; 10 bases align to TRBD2. After removal of 4 bases from V and 4 bases from J, the junction contained 1 base not matched to a gene. This CDR3 is built from 14 residues. CDR1 and CDR2 (germline): SGDLS, YYNGEE. CDR3 sequence: CASSRTSGTGELFF. CDR3 bases: TGTGCCAGCAGCCGGACTAGCGGCACCGGGGAGCTGTTTTTT. Full variable domain (remainder filled in from reference TRBV9 and TRBJ2-2): DSGVTQTPKHLITATGQRVTLRCSPRSGDLSVYWYQQSLDQGLQFLIQYYNGEERAKGNILERFSAQQFPDLHSELNLSSLELGDSALYFCASSRTSGTGELFFGEGSRLTVL.

The J gene is TRBJ1-2, the V gene TRBV6-5; D gene uncertain. The CDR3 extends over 12 amino acids. Trimming cost V 6 bases and J 4 bases, with 9 bases left between them. CDR1 is MNHEY and CDR2 is SVGAGI in the germline V gene. CDR3 bases: TGTGCCAGCAGCGAGGGTCGCTATGGCTACACCTTC. Residues: CASSEGRYGYTF.

CDR3 residues: CASSGGTGVRSEAFF. DNA of the CDR3: TGTGCCAGCAGCGGAGGGACAGGGGTGCGGTCTGAAGCTTTCTTT. The chain recombines TRBV7-2 with TRBJ1-1, with 10 bases lining up with TRBD1. With V trimmed by 5 bases and J by 6 bases, 9 bases remained unmatched. Germline-derived CDR1 and CDR2 are SGHTA and FQGNSA. The CDR3 has 15 amino acids. The full variable domain, its missing parts supplied by reference TRBV7-2 and TRBJ1-1, is GAGVSQSPSNKVTEKGKDVELRCDPISGHTALYWYRQSLGQGLEFLIYFQGNSAPDKSGLPSDRFSAERTGGSVSTLTIQRTQQEDSAVYLCASSGGTGVRSEAFFGQGTRLTVV.